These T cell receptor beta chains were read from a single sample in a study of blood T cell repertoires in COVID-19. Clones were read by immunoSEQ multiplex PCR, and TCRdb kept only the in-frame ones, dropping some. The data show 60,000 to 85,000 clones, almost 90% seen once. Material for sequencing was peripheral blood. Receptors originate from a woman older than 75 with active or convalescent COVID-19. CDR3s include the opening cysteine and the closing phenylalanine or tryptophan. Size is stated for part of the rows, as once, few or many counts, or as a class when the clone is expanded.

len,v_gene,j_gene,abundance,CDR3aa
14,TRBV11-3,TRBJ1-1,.,CASSSDRGKGEAFF
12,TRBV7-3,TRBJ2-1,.,CASSSTSDEQFF
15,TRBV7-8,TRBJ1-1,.,CASSLVGSRNTEAFF
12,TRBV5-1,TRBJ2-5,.,CASRRGQETQYF
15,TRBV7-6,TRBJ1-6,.,CASSLADSYNSPLHF
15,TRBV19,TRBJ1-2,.,CASSIDRDRYYGYTF
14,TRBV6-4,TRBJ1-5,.,CATPSVISNQPQHF
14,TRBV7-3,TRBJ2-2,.,CASSRSGVSGELFF
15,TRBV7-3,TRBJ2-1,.,CASSPDFSSYNEQFF
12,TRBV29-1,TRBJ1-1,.,CSVQDRGTEAFF
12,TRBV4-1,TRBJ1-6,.,CASSTREGSLHF
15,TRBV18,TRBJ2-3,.,CASSPSGGLADTQYF
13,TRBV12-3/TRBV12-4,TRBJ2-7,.,CASSFRSSYEQYF
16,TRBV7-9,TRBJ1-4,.,CASSSDRVLTNEKLFF
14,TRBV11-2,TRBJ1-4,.,CASRRQGTNEKLFF
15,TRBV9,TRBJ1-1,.,CASSVHQGKGAEAFF
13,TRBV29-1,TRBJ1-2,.,CSSTGAGLGGYTF
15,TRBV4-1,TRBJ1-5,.,CASSPGQGAGQPQHF
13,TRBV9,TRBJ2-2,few,CASSVGAEGELFF
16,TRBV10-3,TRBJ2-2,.,CAISPGTSVSTGELFF
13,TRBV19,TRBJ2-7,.,CASKASAAYEQYF
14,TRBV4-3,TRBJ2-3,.,CASSQEADTDTQYF
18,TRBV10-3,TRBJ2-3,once,CAISPSISSGGRTDTQYF
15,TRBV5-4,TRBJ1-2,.,CASSPGSTAYYGYTF
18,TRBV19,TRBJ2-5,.,CASSMGLGGHQPKETQYF
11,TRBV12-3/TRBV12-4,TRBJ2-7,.,CASSSSYEQYF
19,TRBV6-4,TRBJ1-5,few,CASSDSRGDALWSNQPQHF
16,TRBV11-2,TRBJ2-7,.,CASSLGGGGNPYEQYF
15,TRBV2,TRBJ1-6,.,CASSRIDRGNSPLHF
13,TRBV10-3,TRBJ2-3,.,CAISDRGQDTQYF
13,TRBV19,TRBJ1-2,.,CASRGTGSYGYTF
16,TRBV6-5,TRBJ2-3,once,CASSYFSGGSTDTQYF
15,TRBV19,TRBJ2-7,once,CASSIGGGSSYEQYF
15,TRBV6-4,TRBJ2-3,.,CASSSFNTGADTQYF
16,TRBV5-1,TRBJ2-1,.,CASSLPGQGSYNEQFF
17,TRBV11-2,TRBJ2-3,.,CASSLEGSGGGGDTQYF
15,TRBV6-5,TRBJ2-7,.,CASSYVASGYYEQYF
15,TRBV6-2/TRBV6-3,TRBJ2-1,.,CASSYPGLAGNEQFF
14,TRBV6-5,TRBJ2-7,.,CASRRGLQSYEQYF
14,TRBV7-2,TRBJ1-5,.,CASSFNRAPQPQHF